These 9 T cell receptor beta chains share one sample of origin, sequenced in a study of graft-versus-host responses after intestinal transplantation. The antigens for these receptors are not known. Data came from immunoSEQ multiplex PCR; TCRdb stores just in-frame clones and leaves some out. The table has under 150,000 clones, just over 90% seen once; the top ten hold around 0.15%. The sample in question was unstimulated CD4+ T cells sorted from spleen or lymph node cells, obtained before intestinal transplant. These receptors were collected from a human donor who received an intestinal transplant.

The V call is TRBV27, the J call TRBJ2-3; 8 nucleotides line up with TRBD2. Germline V CDR1 and CDR2: MNHEY, SMNVEV (reference sequence). V trimming: 0 bases; J trimming: 5 bases; junction bases outside the gene matches: 7. The CDR3 runs 16 residues. DNA of the CDR3: TGTGCCAGCAGTTTATCTGCCAGCGGGGGTCAAGATACGCAGTATTTT. Protein product: CASSLSASGGQDTQYF.

CDR3 protein: CAIRPSDRVNNEQFF. In DNA form, the CDR3 reads TGTGCCATCAGACCATCGGACAGGGTTAACAATGAGCAGTTCTTC. This sequence joins TRBV10-3 and TRBJ2-1, with TRBD1 identical over 8 bases. The CDR3 loop spans 15 amino acids. V lost 6 bases, J lost 5 bases, and 9 bases stayed unmatched. CDR1 and CDR2 from the germline V gene are ENHRY and SYGVKD.

J is TRBJ1-2 and V is TRBV6-1, with unresolved D. This CDR3 has 13 residues. Germline V gives CDR1 MNHNS, CDR2 SASEGT. V shed 3 bases and J shed 4 bases, with 9 bases lying between them. CDR3 DNA sequence: TGTGCCAGCAGTGACCGCTTATTCTATGGCTACACCTTC. Its translation: CASSDRLFYGYTF.

The table lists this clone with a count of one. The rearrangement joins TRBV9 to TRBJ2-5; 9 nucleotides agree with TRBD2. The CDR3 is made up of 15 amino acids. V was clipped by 0 bases and J by 3 bases; unmatched bases: 3. Germline assignment: CDR1 SGDLS and CDR2 YYNGEE. CDR3 amino acids: CASSVGPSGEETQYF. As DNA, the CDR3 is TGTGCCAGCAGCGTAGGTCCTAGCGGGGAAGAGACCCAGTACTTC.

V is TRBV12-5 and J is TRBJ2-2; tentative D call: TRBD1 (6 bases). The CDR3 consists of 16 residues. V was trimmed by 1 base and J by 4 bases, leaving 13 bases between them. Germline lookup yields CDR1 LGHNT and CDR2 FRNRAP. CDR3 residues: CASGLGQGSSTGELFF. The DNA of the CDR3 is TGTGCTAGTGGTTTGGGCCAGGGGTCATCCACCGGGGAGCTGTTTTTT.

The genes are TRBV5-1 and TRBJ1-4; possible D gene TRBD1, 5 bases. Germline CDR1 reads SGHRS; CDR2 reads YFSETQ. The CDR3 has 14 amino acids. The germline V and J ends were trimmed by 3 bases and 3 bases, with 9 bases remaining between them. CDR3 coding DNA: TGCGCCAGCAGCTCAGAGGGGTCTAATGAAAAACTGTTTTTT. Amino acids: CASSSEGSNEKLFF.

This clone was counted only a few times. The DNA of the CDR3 is TGTGCCAGCAGTTACCATAGGGGGGGCCTATGGGAGCAGTACTTC. Its protein is CASSYHRGGLWEQYF. The V gene is TRBV6-5, the J gene TRBJ2-7; a weak D match, TRBD2 (7 bases). The germline V gene encodes CDR1 MNHEY and CDR2 SVGAGI. The CDR3 contains 15 residues. The V end lost 2 bases, the J end lost 7 bases, and 18 bases lay between the germline ends.

The genes are TRBV6-1 and TRBJ1-1, with 7 positions matching TRBD1. This CDR3 comprises 13 residues. In germline, CDR1 is MNHNS, CDR2 SASEGT. The V gene end was trimmed by 4 bases and the J gene end by 7 bases; junction bases not matched to a gene: 6. The CDR3: CASSAGTDLEAFF. Written as DNA, the CDR3 is TGTGCCAGCAGTGCTGGGACAGACCTTGAAGCTTTCTTT.

For this clone: The sample contains more than one DNA sequence encoding this CDR3. V is TRBV5-1 and J is TRBJ2-7; possibly TRBD1 for D (5 bases). There are 15 residues in the CDR3. In germline, CDR1 is SGHRS, CDR2 YFSETQ. With 0 bases removed from V and 2 bases from J, the gap between germline ends came to 12 bases. CDR3 protein: CASSLVAGSTYEQYF. The DNA of the CDR3 is TGCGCCAGCAGCTTGGTGGCAGGGTCTACCTACGAGCAGTACTTC. Together with reference TRBV5-1 and TRBJ2-7, the CDR3 gives the full variable domain: KAGVTQTPRYLIKTRGQQVTLSCSPISGHRSVSWYQQTPGQGLQFLFEYFSETQRNKGNFPGRFSGRQFSNSRSEMNVSTLELGDSALYLCASSLVAGSTYEQYFGPGTRLTVT.